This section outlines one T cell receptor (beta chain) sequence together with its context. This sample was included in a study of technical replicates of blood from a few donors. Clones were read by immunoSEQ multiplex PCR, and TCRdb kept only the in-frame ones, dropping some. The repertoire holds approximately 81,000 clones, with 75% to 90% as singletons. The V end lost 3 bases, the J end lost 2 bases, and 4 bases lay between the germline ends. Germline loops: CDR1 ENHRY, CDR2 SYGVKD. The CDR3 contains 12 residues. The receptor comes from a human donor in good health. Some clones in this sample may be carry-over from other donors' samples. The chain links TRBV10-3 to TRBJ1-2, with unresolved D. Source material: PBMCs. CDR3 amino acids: CAISDRNYGYTF. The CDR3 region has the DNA TGTGCCATCAGTGACAGGAACTATGGCTACACCTTC.